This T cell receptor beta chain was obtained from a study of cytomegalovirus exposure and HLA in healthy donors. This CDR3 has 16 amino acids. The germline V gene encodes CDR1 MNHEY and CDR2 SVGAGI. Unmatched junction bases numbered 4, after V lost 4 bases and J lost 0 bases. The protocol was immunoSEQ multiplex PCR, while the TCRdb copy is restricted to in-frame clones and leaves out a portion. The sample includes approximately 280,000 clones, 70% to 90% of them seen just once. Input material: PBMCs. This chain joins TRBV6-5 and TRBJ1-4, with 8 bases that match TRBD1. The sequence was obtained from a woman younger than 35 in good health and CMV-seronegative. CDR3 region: CASSFMTGATNEKLFF. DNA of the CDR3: TGTGCCAGCAGTTTCATGACAGGGGCAACTAATGAAAAACTGTTTTTT.